In this sample, the clone carrying this TCR beta chain turned up once. This sample is part of a study of OX40 agonist ivuxolimab in advanced cancers. Looked up from germline, CDR1 is SNHLY and CDR2 is FYNNEI. The V end was cut by 1 base, the J end by 3 bases, with 12 bases between. This CDR3 spans 16 amino acids. Using immunoSEQ multiplex PCR, the repertoire was profiled, and TCRdb retains in-frame clones only, with some absent. The table lists 60,000 to 75,000 clones, around 88% of them singletons. The gene calls are TRBV2 and TRBJ2-2, with D possibly matching TRBD1 (6 bases). The receptor was isolated from an adult with an advanced solid tumor such as melanoma, head and neck, liver or kidney cancer. The source material was CD4+ or CD8+ T cells sorted from blood, sampled in a trial of the OX40 agonist ivuxolimab. CDR3 loop: CASSEGGRGDTGELFF. The CDR3 region has the DNA TGTGCCAGCAGTGAAGGGGGCAGGGGCGACACCGGGGAGCTGTTTTTT.